The rows below give T cell receptor beta chains drawn from one sample of a study of blood T cells in healthy people across ages. TCRdb reprocessed the 5' RACE reads with MiXCR, giving one entry per CDR3 protein. The sample gives about 1,400,000 distinct CDR3 sequences, roughly 45% of which show up once; approximately 7.9% is in the top ten. Input material: blood. These receptors all stem from a woman between 18 and 29 years old in good health. CDR3s include the opening cysteine and the closing phenylalanine or tryptophan.

J gene,V gene,CDR3 protein
TRBJ2-1,TRBV7-2,CASSFGLAGGKGKYNEQFF
TRBJ1-6,TRBV4-1,CASSQDEGTGGNSPLHF
TRBJ2-1,TRBV6-1,CASSPWVKGNEQFF
TRBJ2-1,TRBV7-9,CASSVVVVGASNEQFF
TRBJ2-2,TRBV12-3/TRBV12-4,CASGPRRRDTGELFF
TRBJ1-1,TRBV7-2,CASIPRGGLEAFF
.,TRBV3-1,CASSQDGKPYEQYF
TRBJ2-3,TRBV2,CASSDVAGGYTQYF
TRBJ2-3,TRBV20-1,CSARDFKRGGSTDTQYF
TRBJ2-1,TRBV7-2,CASSQRKAHNEQFF
TRBJ2-5,TRBV20-1,CSAAGLAGESQYF
TRBJ1-6,TRBV12-3/TRBV12-4,CASSPVWGRNSPPHF
.,TRBV3-1,CASTGGNEETQFF
TRBJ2-1,TRBV5-1,CASSLVLDNEQFF
TRBJ1-1,TRBV20-1,CSARPGSGAEAFF
TRBJ2-7,TRBV3-1,CASSQAVNEQYF
TRBJ2-3,TRBV7-8,CASSSRPRDRGPPGFTDTQYF
TRBJ2-7,TRBV4-1,CASSQPGQDYEQYF
TRBJ2-3,TRBV20-1,CSADGLAGGRNTDTQYF
TRBJ2-1,TRBV20-1,CSARGRGSSYNEQFF
TRBJ1-4,TRBV15,CATSRDVAMANEKLFF
TRBJ2-5,TRBV21-1,CASSLPGLAGNQETQYF
.,TRBV20-1,CSARAPTRVETQYF
TRBJ1-2,TRBV20-1,CSATPGQGSGYTF
TRBJ2-1,TRBV11-2,CASSVRTSGDNEQFF
TRBJ2-5,TRBV12-3/TRBV12-4,CASSLPVAGETQYF
TRBJ2-7,TRBV4-1,CASSQFGTGGPHEQYF
TRBJ1-2,TRBV15,CATPSGEAYGYTF
TRBJ1-2,TRBV18,CASSHDSLANYGYTF
TRBJ2-5,TRBV27,CASTARGGQETQYF
TRBJ1-5,TRBV20-1,CSAGWREAQHF
TRBJ1-2,TRBV6-6,CASTAGEPNYTF
TRBJ1-4,TRBV9,CASSARGGATNEKLFF
TRBJ2-3,TRBV29-1,CSGETRGVTDTQYF
TRBJ2-1,TRBV29-1,CSVLGAESSYNEQFF
TRBJ1-5,TRBV30,CARDRDYQPQHF
TRBJ2-2,TRBV6-5,CASSYSRGRNTGELFF
TRBJ2-6,TRBV7-2,CASSADSRSGANVLTF
TRBJ2-3,TRBV12-3/TRBV12-4,CASGPGARDTQYF
TRBJ2-5,TRBV27,CASSLSVYSQETQYF
TRBJ2-3,TRBV27,CASSLSGAGAPAQYF
TRBJ1-1,TRBV20-1,CSASPGGSTEAFF
TRBJ1-1,TRBV15,CATSREGGGPNTEAFF
TRBJ2-1,TRBV30,CAWSGRTSGKQFF
TRBJ1-2,TRBV12-3/TRBV12-4,CASSLGDSGGYTF
TRBJ2-7,TRBV7-9,CASSLIVSYEQYF
TRBJ2-7,TRBV2,CAGGGNSYNEQYF
TRBJ1-1,TRBV29-1,CSVEVPDPFF
TRBJ1-2,TRBV27,CASGAAEGYTF
TRBJ2-2,TRBV7-2,CASRFSGGRAGELFF
TRBJ2-5,TRBV20-1,CSASTIRTFNNEQYF